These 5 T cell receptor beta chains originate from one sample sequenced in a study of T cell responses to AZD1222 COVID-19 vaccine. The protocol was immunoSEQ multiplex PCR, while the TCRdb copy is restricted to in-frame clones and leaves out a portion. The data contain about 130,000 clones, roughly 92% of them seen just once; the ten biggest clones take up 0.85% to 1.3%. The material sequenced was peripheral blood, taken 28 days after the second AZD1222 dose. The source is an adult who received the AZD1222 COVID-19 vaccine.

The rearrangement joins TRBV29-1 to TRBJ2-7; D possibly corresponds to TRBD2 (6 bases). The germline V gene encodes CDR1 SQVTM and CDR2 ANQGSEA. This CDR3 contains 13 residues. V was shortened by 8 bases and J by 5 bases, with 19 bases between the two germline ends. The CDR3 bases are TGCAGCACATACCTAGCGATTAGCGACGAGCAGTACTTC. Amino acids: CSTYLAISDEQYF.

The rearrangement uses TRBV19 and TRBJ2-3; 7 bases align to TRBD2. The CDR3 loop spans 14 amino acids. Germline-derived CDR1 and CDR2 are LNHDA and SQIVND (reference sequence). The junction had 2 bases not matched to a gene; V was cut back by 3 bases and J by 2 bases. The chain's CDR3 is CASSMRESTDTQYF. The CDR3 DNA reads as TGTGCCAGTAGTATGCGGGAGTCCACAGATACGCAGTATTTT.

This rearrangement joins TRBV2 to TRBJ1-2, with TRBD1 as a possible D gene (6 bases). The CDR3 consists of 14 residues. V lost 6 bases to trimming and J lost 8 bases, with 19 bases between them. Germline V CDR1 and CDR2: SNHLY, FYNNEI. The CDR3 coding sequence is TGTGCCAGCAGCGAGACAAGAGGGGGAAGGGGCTACACCTTC. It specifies CASSETRGGRGYTF.

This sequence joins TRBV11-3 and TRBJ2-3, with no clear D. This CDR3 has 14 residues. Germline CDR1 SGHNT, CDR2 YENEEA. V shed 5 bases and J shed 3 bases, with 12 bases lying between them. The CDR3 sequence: CASSKGPATDTQYF. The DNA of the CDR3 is TGTGCCAGCAGCAAAGGCCCTGCTACAGATACGCAGTATTTT.

CDR3 bases: TGCGCCAGCAGTGTGTCGGACAGGGGGCACGAGCAGTACTTC. Its protein product is CASSVSDRGHEQYF. The rearrangement joins TRBV10-1 to TRBJ2-7, with 11 bases lining up with TRBD1. The germline gives CDR1 WNHNN, CDR2 SYGVQD (reference sequence). CDR3 size: 14 residues. V was clipped by 4 bases and J by 5 bases; unmatched bases: 4.